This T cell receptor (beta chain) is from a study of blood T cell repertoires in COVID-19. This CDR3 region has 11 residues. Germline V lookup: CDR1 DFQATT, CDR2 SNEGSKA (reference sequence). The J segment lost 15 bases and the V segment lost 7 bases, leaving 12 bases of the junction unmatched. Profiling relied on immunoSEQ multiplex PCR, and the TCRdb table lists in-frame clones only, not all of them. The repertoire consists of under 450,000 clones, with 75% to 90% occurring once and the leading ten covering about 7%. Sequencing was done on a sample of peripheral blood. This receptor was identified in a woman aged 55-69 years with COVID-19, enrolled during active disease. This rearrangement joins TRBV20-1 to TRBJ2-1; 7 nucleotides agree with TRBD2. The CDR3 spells CSVADRGDAFF. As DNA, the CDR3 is TGCAGTGTGGCGGATCGGGGGGACGCGTTCTTC.